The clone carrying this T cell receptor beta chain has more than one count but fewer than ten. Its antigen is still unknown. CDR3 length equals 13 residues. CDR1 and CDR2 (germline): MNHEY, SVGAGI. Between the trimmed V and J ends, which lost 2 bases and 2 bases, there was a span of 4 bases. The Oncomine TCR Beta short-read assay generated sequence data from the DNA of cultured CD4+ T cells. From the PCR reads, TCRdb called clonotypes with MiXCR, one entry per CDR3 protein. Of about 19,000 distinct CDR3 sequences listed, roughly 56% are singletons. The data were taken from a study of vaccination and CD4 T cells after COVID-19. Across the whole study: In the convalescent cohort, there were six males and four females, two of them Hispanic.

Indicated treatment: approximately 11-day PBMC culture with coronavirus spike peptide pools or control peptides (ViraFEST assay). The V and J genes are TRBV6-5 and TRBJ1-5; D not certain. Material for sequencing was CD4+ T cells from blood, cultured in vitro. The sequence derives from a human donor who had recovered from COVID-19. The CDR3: CASSYRGNQPQHF. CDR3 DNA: TGTGCCAGCAGTTACAGGGGCAATCAGCCCCAGCATTTT.